This TCR beta chain was profiled in a study of T cell changes during pregnancy in multiple sclerosis. CDR3 length equals 14 residues. With V trimmed by 5 bases and J by 5 bases, 8 bases remained unmatched. CDR1 is MNHNY, CDR2 SVGAGI, per germline (reference sequence). Profiling relied on immunoSEQ multiplex PCR, and the TCRdb table lists in-frame clones only, not all of them. The sample lists under 110,000 clones; 85% to 95% were seen once. The specimen was peripheral blood, collected after pregnancy. The chain employs TRBV6-6 and TRBJ2-7; 8 bases agree with TRBD1. This receptor was taken from a female donor with multiple sclerosis, enrolled in a pregnancy study. CDR3 sequence (DNA): TGTGCCAGCAGTCCCCAGGACAGGGAAAACGAGCAGTACTTC. Translated: CASSPQDRENEQYF.